These 25 T cell receptor beta chains were sequenced from one sample in a study of human T cells and chemical hapten exposure (dated by TCRdb to the early 2020s). The library was generated by RACE. Instrument on record: NextSeq 500. In TCRdb, the public reads were trimmed at Q25 with fastp and aligned with MiXCR, with productive beta chains retained. Each record represents a unique CDR3 protein, reported with the most common genes and DNA among its rows. The sample includes 150,000 to 200,000 distinct CDR3 sequences, with around 13% observed a single time. The biggest ten clones account for less than 2% of the sample. The time point label, as the study defines it: patch test 1, 2 weeks after DPC sensitization. The treatment or condition label here, explained by the study, means: therapeutic diphenylcyclopropenone sensitization with weekly scalp DPC. The material sequenced was whole blood, taken in connection with sensitization to the hapten diphenylcyclopropenone (DPC). The receptor set was obtained from a woman aged 25 to 39 with alopecia areata. Some clones in this sample may be carry-over from other donors' samples.

This clonotype was counted between two and nine times. The V gene is TRBV7-2, the J gene TRBJ2-3, with D tentatively TRBD2 (7 bases). The CDR3 covers 14 residues. CDR1 is SGHTA and CDR2 is FQGNSA in the germline V gene. Trimming cost V 5 bases and J 6 bases, with 15 bases left between them. CDR3 loop: CASSPPGGGDTQYF. The CDR3 DNA reads TGTGCCAGCAGCCCACCGGGGGGCGGGGATACGCAGTATTTT.

In its sample, this clonotype was seen a few times. The chain is built from TRBV20-1 and TRBJ2-7; TRBD1 or TRBD2 may be the D gene (5 bases each). CDR1 and CDR2 from the germline V gene are DFQATT and SNEGSKA (reference sequence). CDR3 length: 12 residues. Trimming pared 6 bases from V and 6 bases from J, leaving 15 bases between. The CDR3 loop reads CSASGGAGEQYF. The CDR3 DNA reads TGCAGTGCCTCAGGTGGGGCGGGCGAGCAGTACTTC.

The rearrangement joins TRBV6-2 or TRBV6-3 to TRBJ2-7; TRBD2 matches at 14 bases. There are 15 residues in the CDR3. Germline CDR1 MNHEY, CDR2 SVGEGT. With 7 bases clipped from V and 5 bases from J, the junction kept 7 bases outside the gene matches. CDR3 bases: TGTGCCAGCACCTATCCGGGACTAGCGGGGGACGAGCAGTACTTC. Amino acids: CASTYPGLAGDEQYF.

This clonotype appeared a few times. The rearrangement uses TRBV19 and TRBJ1-5; D is undetermined. Trimming removed 1 base at V and 2 bases at J, with 21 bases between. Germline V gives CDR1 LNHDA, CDR2 SQIVND (reference sequence). The CDR3 contains 19 residues. CDR3 region: CASSIGRGQRMIGNQPQHF. The CDR3 DNA reads as TGTGCCAGTAGTATAGGGAGAGGCCAGAGGATGATTGGCAATCAGCCCCAGCATTTT. The variable domain in full, with the rest retrieved from reference TRBV19 and TRBJ1-5, is DGGITQSPKYLFRKEGQNVTLSCEQNLNHDAMYWYRQDPGQGLRLIYYSQIVNDFQKGDIAEGYSVSREKKESFPLTVTSAQKNPTAFYLCASSIGRGQRMIGNQPQHFGDGTRLSIL.

This clonotype was counted a few times. The V call is TRBV28, the J call TRBJ1-4; D remains unclear. V dropped 4 bases and J dropped 8 bases, with 8 bases sitting between them. The CDR3 has 12 residues. In germline, CDR1 is MDHEN, CDR2 SYDVKM. The chain's CDR3 is CASSSTGEKLFF. The DNA of the CDR3 is TGTGCCAGCAGTTCCACGGGGGAAAAACTGTTTTTT. Based on the CDR3 plus reference TRBV28 and TRBJ1-4, the full variable domain is DVKVTQSSRYLVKRTGEKVFLECVQDMDHENMFWYRQDPGLGLRLIYFSYDVKMKEKGDIPEGYSVSREKKERFSLILESASTNQTSMYLCASSSTGEKLFFGSGTQLSVL.

This clonotype was counted only a few times. V usage is TRBV20-1 and J usage is TRBJ2-5; D may be TRBD2 (5 bases). The CDR3 extends over 13 amino acids. Germline-derived CDR1 and CDR2 are DFQATT and SNEGSKA (reference sequence). With 5 bases removed from V and 5 bases from J, the gap between germline ends came to 15 bases. The CDR3 loop is CSASFQRGETQYF. DNA for the CDR3: TGCAGTGCTTCGTTCCAGAGAGGGGAGACCCAGTACTTC.

The rearrangement links TRBV30 to TRBJ1-2; TRBD1 aligns across 8 bases. The CDR3 sequence is 13 residues long. Germline CDR1 and CDR2: GTSNPN and SVGIG (reference sequence). The V and J ends lost 3 bases and 8 bases, in that order; junction bases with no gene match: 8. Here the CDR3 reads CAWRPDRGSGYTF. In nucleotides, the CDR3 is TGTGCCTGGAGGCCTGACAGGGGAAGCGGCTACACCTTC.

The sample holds many counts of this clonotype. This chain joins TRBV7-2 and TRBJ2-7; D is ambiguous. The germline V gene encodes CDR1 SGHTA and CDR2 FQGNSA. The CDR3 is 14 residues long. Trimming took off 2 bases at V and 2 bases at J, with 10 bases between the two ends. The CDR3 nucleotides are TGTGCCAGCAGCTTAAGAGCTAGTGCCTACGAGCAGTACTTC. This translates into CASSLRASAYEQYF.

This clonotype was seen more than once but under ten times. The chain couples TRBV6-5 to TRBJ2-5, with D possibly TRBD1 on 6 matching bases. The CDR3 extends over 17 amino acids. CDR1 is MNHEY and CDR2 is SVGAGI in the germline V gene. Trimming removed 2 bases at V and 3 bases at J, with 19 bases between. The CDR3 nucleotides are TGTGCCAGCAGTTACACCCCTCCTACAGGGCCCAAAGAGACCCAGTACTTC. Its protein is CASSYTPPTGPKETQYF.

The rearrangement joins TRBV28 to TRBJ2-1; D possibly uses TRBD1 or TRBD2 (5 bases each). Germline V gives CDR1 MDHEN, CDR2 SYDVKM. The V and J ends lost 6 bases and 12 bases respectively, with 12 bases between them. The CDR3 length is 11 residues. CDR3 sequence reads: CASRTGTRQFF. The DNA for the CDR3 is TGTGCCAGCAGAACCGGGACGAGGCAGTTCTTC. The whole variable domain, filled in from reference TRBV28 and TRBJ2-1, reads DVKVTQSSRYLVKRTGEKVFLECVQDMDHENMFWYRQDPGLGLRLIYFSYDVKMKEKGDIPEGYSVSREKKERFSLILESASTNQTSMYLCASRTGTRQFFGPGTRLTVL.

At least ten counts were recorded for this clonotype. This rearrangement joins TRBV28 to TRBJ2-1; 9 bases are shared with TRBD2. J was trimmed by 4 bases and V by 5 bases; bases with no gene match: 3. The CDR3 totals 14 residues. Germline CDR1 reads MDHEN; CDR2 reads SYDVKM. CDR3 in DNA: TGTGCCAGCAGTCCGGGACTAGCTTACAATGAGCAGTTCTTC. The encoded protein is CASSPGLAYNEQFF.

V and J are TRBV7-9 and TRBJ2-5, with D possibly TRBD1 on 6 matching bases. This CDR3 contains 19 residues. The germline V gene has CDR1 SEHNR and CDR2 FQNEAQ (reference sequence). V was clipped by 5 bases and J by 2 bases, with 27 bases between them. CDR3 protein: CASSHRTKSQGTTQETQYF. In DNA form, the CDR3 reads TGTGCCAGCAGCCATAGGACAAAAAGCCAGGGGACCACTCAAGAGACCCAGTACTTC. The full variable domain, completed using reference TRBV7-9 and TRBJ2-5, is DTGVSQNPRHKITKRGQNVTFRCDPISEHNRLYWYRQTLGQGPEFLTYFQNEAQLEKSRLLSDRFSAERPKGSFSTLEIQRTEQGDSAMYLCASSHRTKSQGTTQETQYFGPGTRLLVL.

The rearrangement joins TRBV12-5 to TRBJ2-3, with 7 bases fitting TRBD1. This CDR3 has 15 residues. The ends lost 8 bases at V and 1 base at J; junction bases unmatched: 9. Germline CDR1 reads LGHNT; CDR2 reads FRNRAP. In DNA form, the CDR3 reads TGTGCTAGTTCCCCCAGACAGGGACGCACAGATACGCAGTATTTT. It translates to CASSPRQGRTDTQYF.

This chain uses TRBV7-2 with TRBJ2-5; unclear D gene. The CDR3 has 13 residues. V lost 0 bases to trimming and J lost 5 bases, with 7 bases between them. Germline V CDR1 and CDR2: SGHTA, FQGNSA. The CDR3, as DNA: TGTGCCAGCAGCTTAGCGATTCGCGAGACCCAGTACTTC. Translated, it gives CASSLAIRETQYF. The whole variable domain, remainder taken from reference TRBV7-2 and TRBJ2-5, is GAGVSQSPSNKVTEKGKDVELRCDPISGHTALYWYRQSLGQGLEFLIYFQGNSAPDKSGLPSDRFSAERTGGSVSTLTIQRTQQEDSAVYLCASSLAIRETQYFGPGTRLLVL.

This chain uses TRBV3-1 with TRBJ1-3; 10 bases align to TRBD1. Germline V gene data show CDR1 as LGHDT and CDR2 as YNNKEL (reference sequence). After removal of 7 bases from V and 4 bases from J, the junction contained 16 bases not matched to a gene. CDR3 size: 18 residues. The CDR3 DNA sequence: TGTGCCAGCACCCCACTATCCGGGACAGGGGTGTTCGGAAACACCATATATTTT. It specifies CASTPLSGTGVFGNTIYF.

This clonotype was detected only a few times. The rearrangement uses TRBV27 and TRBJ2-3, with 13 bases aligning to TRBD2. Germline CDR1 and CDR2: MNHEY and SMNVEV (reference sequence). With V trimmed by 2 bases and J by 1 base, 9 bases remained unmatched. The length of the CDR3 is 19 residues. The CDR3 DNA is TGTGCCAGCAGTTTAGTGTTACTAGCGGGGGGGCCGGGCACAGATACGCAGTATTTT. This translates into CASSLVLLAGGPGTDTQYF.

A few counts support this clonotype. The gene calls are TRBV21-1 and TRBJ1-5; TRBD1 is taken as the D call from the table, unchecked against the DNA. TRBV21-1 is labeled a pseudogene. CDR3 length: 15 residues. The CDR3 sequence: CASSNYWRGDQPQHF. For the CDR3, the DNA is TGTGCCAGCAGCAATTACTGGCGAGGGGATCAGCCCCAGCATTTT.

The chain links TRBV7-9 to TRBJ2-2, with TRBD1 as a possible D gene (6 bases). V was pared by 4 bases and J by 2 bases, with 14 bases between. Germline values: CDR1 SEHNR, CDR2 FQNEAQ (reference sequence). There are 16 residues in the CDR3. CDR3 nucleotides: TGTGCCAGCAGCTCATACGGGACACCTAACACCGGGGAGCTGTTTTTT. Protein: CASSSYGTPNTGELFF.

Only a few counts were recorded for this clonotype. This sequence joins TRBV11-3 and TRBJ2-1; perhaps TRBD1 as D (6 bases). This CDR3 region has 14 residues. The germline V gene encodes CDR1 SGHNT and CDR2 YENEEA. V was pared by 4 bases and J by 8 bases, with 15 bases between. Here the CDR3 reads CASSSNPTGYEQFF. CDR3 DNA: TGTGCCAGCAGCTCCAACCCCACAGGGTATGAGCAGTTCTTC.

The chain carries TRBV3-1 and TRBJ2-1, with D hard to call. V was shortened by 1 base and J by 7 bases, with 5 bases between the two germline ends. The CDR3 spans 12 residues. The germline V gene has CDR1 LGHDT and CDR2 YNNKEL (reference sequence). CDR3 DNA sequence: TGTGCCAGCAGCCAAGTCCAGAATGAGCAGTTCTTC. This sequence encodes CASSQVQNEQFF.

The J gene is TRBJ1-1, the V gene TRBV5-8; 12 bases agree with TRBD1. V gave up 4 bases and J gave up 0 bases; unmatched junction bases: 7. Germline CDR1 reads SGHTS; CDR2 reads YDEGEE. This CDR3 contains 17 residues. The CDR3, as DNA: TGTGCCAGCAGCGTTGGGACAGGGGGCTGGGTGAACACTGAAGCTTTCTTT. Amino acids: CASSVGTGGWVNTEAFF.

V gene TRBV30 combines with J gene TRBJ2-7; perhaps TRBD2 as D (6 bases). CDR3 length: 13 amino acids. V lost 1 base, J lost 11 bases, and 18 bases lay in between. Germline V gene sequence: CDR1 GTSNPN, CDR2 SVGIG (reference sequence). The CDR3 DNA follows: TGTGCCTGGAGTGAAGATGGGGGAGGAAGAAAGTACTTC. Translating it yields CAWSEDGGGRKYF.

The sample holds a few counts of this clonotype. The J gene is TRBJ1-4, the V gene TRBV7-9; a weak D match, TRBD1 (6 bases). This CDR3 has 14 amino acids. Germline loops: CDR1 SEHNR, CDR2 FQNEAQ (reference sequence). Trimming shortened V by 10 bases and J by 1 base, and 13 bases separated the two germline ends. The CDR3 DNA reads as TGTGCCACGGGGGCAGGGAGAACTAATGAAAAACTGTTTTTT. Translated: CATGAGRTNEKLFF. Based on the CDR3 plus reference TRBV7-9 and TRBJ1-4, the full variable domain is DTGVSQNPRHKITKRGQNVTFRCDPISEHNRLYWYRQTLGQGPEFLTYFQNEAQLEKSRLLSDRFSAERPKGSFSTLEIQRTEQGDSAMYLCATGAGRTNEKLFFGSGTQLSVL.

This clonotype has more than one count but fewer than ten. The CDR3 bases are TGCAGCGTTGCAGGCCAGAGCTCCTACAATGAGCAGTTCTTC. It yields the protein CSVAGQSSYNEQFF. The rearrangement links TRBV29-1 to TRBJ2-1; no definite D call. This CDR3 has 14 residues. V lost 4 bases and J lost 0, with 10 bases in between. In germline, CDR1 is SQVTM, CDR2 ANQGSEA.

The V and J genes are TRBV6-5 and TRBJ1-2; 7 nucleotides match TRBD1. Germline-derived CDR1 and CDR2 are MNHEY and SVGAGI. Losses at the gene ends were 5 bases for V and 4 bases for J; bases not matched to a gene: 7. This CDR3 is built from 14 residues. CDR3 loop: CASSTTGPFYGYTF. CDR3 sequence (DNA): TGTGCCAGCAGTACGACAGGGCCCTTCTATGGCTACACCTTC.